The source of this T cell receptor (beta chain) is a study of T cell responses to AZD1222 COVID-19 vaccine. Sequenced by immunoSEQ multiplex PCR; TCRdb stores in-frame clones only, minus some. The data hold around 110,000 clones, with around 81% observed a single time. Germline lookup yields CDR1 SGHNT and CDR2 YYREEE (reference sequence). CDR3 size: 17 residues. Trimming took off 0 bases at V and 2 bases at J, with 12 bases between the two ends. The chain uses TRBV5-4 and TRBJ2-6, with D tentatively TRBD1 (6 bases). The specimen comprised peripheral blood, sampled on day 0 of AZD1222 vaccination. The receptor was isolated from an adult in good health. The CDR3 region is CASSLEVSGAGANVLTF. CDR3 nucleotides: TGTGCCAGCAGCTTGGAGGTGTCAGGGGCTGGGGCCAACGTCCTGACTTTC.